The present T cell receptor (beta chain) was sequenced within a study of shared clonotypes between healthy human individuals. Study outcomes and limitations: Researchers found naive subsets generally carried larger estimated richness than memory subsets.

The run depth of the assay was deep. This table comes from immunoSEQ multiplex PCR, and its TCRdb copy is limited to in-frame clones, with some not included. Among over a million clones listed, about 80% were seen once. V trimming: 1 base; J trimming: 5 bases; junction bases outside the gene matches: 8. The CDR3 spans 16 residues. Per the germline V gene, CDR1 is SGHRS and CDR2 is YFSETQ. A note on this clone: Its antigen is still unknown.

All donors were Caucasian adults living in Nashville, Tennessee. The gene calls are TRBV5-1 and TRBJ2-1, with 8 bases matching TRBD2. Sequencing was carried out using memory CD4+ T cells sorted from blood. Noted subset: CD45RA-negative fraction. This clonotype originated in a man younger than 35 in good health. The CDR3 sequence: CASSLLISGVNNEQFF. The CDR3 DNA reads TGCGCCAGCAGCTTGTTAATTAGCGGGGTAAACAATGAGCAGTTCTTC. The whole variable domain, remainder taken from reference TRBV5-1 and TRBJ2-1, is KAGVTQTPRYLIKTRGQQVTLSCSPISGHRSVSWYQQTPGQGLQFLFEYFSETQRNKGNFPGRFSGRQFSNSRSEMNVSTLELGDSALYLCASSLLISGVNNEQFFGPGTRLTVL.